Presented here are 16 T cell receptor beta chains from one specimen sequenced in a study of blood T cell repertoires in COVID-19. The assay was immunoSEQ multiplex PCR, and TCRdb's table has in-frame clones only and misses some. The table lists about 330,000 clones, more than 75% of them singletons. Sequenced material: peripheral blood. These receptors all stem from a woman between 45 and 60 years old with active or convalescent COVID-19.

V gene TRBV6-2 or TRBV6-3 combines with J gene TRBJ1-2; possible D gene TRBD1, 5 bases. CDR1 is MNHEY, CDR2 SVGEGT, per germline. V was cut by 0 bases and J by 7 bases, with 9 bases left in between. This CDR3 is built from 13 residues. The CDR3 here is CASSYSDTSGYTF. As DNA, the CDR3 is TGTGCCAGCAGTTACTCGGACACCAGTGGCTACACCTTC.

The rearrangement links TRBV11-2 to TRBJ1-2; 8 bases line up with TRBD1. The CDR3 runs to 16 residues. V trimming: 3 bases; J trimming: 3 bases; junction bases outside the gene matches: 9. The V gene's germline CDR1 is SGHAT and CDR2 FQNNGV. CDR3 nucleotides: TGTGCCAGCAGCTTGGACTACAGGGGGAGTTACTATGGCTACACCTTC. Its protein is CASSLDYRGSYYGYTF. The full variable domain, rest sourced from reference TRBV11-2 and TRBJ1-2, is EAGVAQSPRYKIIEKRQSVAFWCNPISGHATLYWYQQILGQGPKLLIQFQNNGVVDDSQLPKDRFSAERLKGVDSTLKIQPAKLEDSAVYLCASSLDYRGSYYGYTFGSGTRLTVV.

The chain is built from TRBV6-6 and TRBJ1-3; D remains ambiguous. The length of the CDR3 is 13 residues. The germline gives CDR1 MNHNY, CDR2 SVGAGI (reference sequence). Trimming pared 6 bases from V and 0 bases from J, leaving 6 bases between. The CDR3 protein is CASRPLSGNTIYF. The DNA of the CDR3 is TGTGCCAGCAGACCACTCTCTGGAAACACCATATATTTT.

This clone was seen a handful of times. The rearrangement joins TRBV7-9 to TRBJ1-6; 7 bases are a match to TRBD1. The CDR3 has 14 residues. Germline V gene lookup returns CDR1 SEHNR and CDR2 FQNEAQ (reference sequence). The V and J ends lost 3 bases and 10 bases, in that order; junction bases with no gene match: 6. The CDR3 sequence is CASSFYRGESPLHF. For the CDR3, the DNA is TGTGCCAGCAGCTTCTACAGGGGTGAGTCACCCCTCCACTTT.

The chain is built from TRBV24-1 and TRBJ2-5; 8 bases line up with TRBD2. The CDR3 is made up of 13 amino acids. Losses at the gene ends were 5 bases for V and 5 bases for J; bases not matched to a gene: 3. CDR1 is KGHDR and CDR2 is SFDVKD in the germline V gene. As DNA, the CDR3 is TGTGCCACCAGTGCGACTAGCGCGGAGACCCAGTACTTC. Translation: CATSATSAETQYF.

This clone turned up a few times. This CDR3 reads CATSRVGTEAYGYTF. DNA of the CDR3: TGTGCCACCAGCAGAGTAGGGACAGAGGCCTATGGCTACACCTTC. The rearrangement uses TRBV15 and TRBJ1-2, with 7 bases identical to TRBD1. The V gene's germline CDR1 is LNHNV and CDR2 YYDKDF (reference sequence). This CDR3 comprises 15 residues. V gave up 1 base and J gave up 4 bases; unmatched junction bases: 6.

This chain joins TRBV13 and TRBJ1-1, with 10 bases fitting TRBD1. V lost 4 bases to trimming and J lost 4 bases; unmatched junction nucleotides: 9. In germline, CDR1 is PRHDT, CDR2 FYEKMQ (reference sequence). CDR3 length equals 16 residues. CDR3 coding DNA: TGTGCCAGCAGCTCCTCGACAGGGGGCATTTTCACTGAAGCTTTCTTT. It codes for CASSSSTGGIFTEAFF.

The chain recombines TRBV6-6 with TRBJ1-5, with 10 bases fitting TRBD1. V was clipped by 5 bases and J by 4 bases; unmatched bases: 11. CDR1 and CDR2 (germline): MNHNY, SVGAGI (reference sequence). The CDR3 spans 17 residues. For the CDR3, the DNA is TGTGCCAGCAGTCCACGGGACAGGGGCAGCAGGAATCAGCCCCAGCATTTT. Its protein is CASSPRDRGSRNQPQHF.

This chain uses TRBV7-2 with TRBJ2-3; 8 bases fit TRBD2. The CDR3 has 13 residues. Germline assignment: CDR1 SGHTA and CDR2 FQGNSA. The V segment lost 4 bases and the J segment 8 bases; nucleotides outside the gene matches: 5. In DNA, the CDR3 is TGTGCCAGCAGCTCCCGGACTAGCCCTACGCAGTATTTT. Protein product: CASSSRTSPTQYF.

The gene calls are TRBV25-1 and TRBJ1-1; D is perhaps TRBD1 (5 bases). Trimming took 4 bases from V and 0 from J, leaving 15 bases between them. Germline CDR1 reads MGHDK; CDR2 reads SYGVNS. This CDR3 has 16 residues. CDR3: CASSGRGHVLNTEAFF. Here the CDR3 DNA reads TGTGCCAGCAGTGGTCGCGGACACGTACTGAACACTGAAGCTTTCTTT.

This clone was seen a handful of times. This sequence joins TRBV19 and TRBJ1-5, with D unclear. Germline CDR1 reads LNHDA; CDR2 reads SQIVND (reference sequence). The CDR3 has 14 amino acids. The V gene lost 7 bases and the J gene lost 6 bases, with 16 bases spanning the gap. CDR3 region: CASKLAGPFQPQHF. In DNA, the CDR3 is TGTGCCAGTAAACTGGCAGGTCCCTTTCAGCCCCAGCATTTT.

The chain joins TRBV21-1 to TRBJ2-7; the table's TRBD1 call for D was not verified on the DNA. TRBV21-1 is an annotated pseudogene. The CDR3 loop spans 16 amino acids. The CDR3 coding sequence is TGTGCCAGCCGCCGAGAAGGGACAGGGGGTACCTACGAGCAGTACTTC. The encoded protein is CASRREGTGGTYEQYF.

The chain carries TRBV5-4 and TRBJ2-1; 7 bases fit TRBD1. The trim removed 4 bases at V and 0 bases at J, leaving 7 bases unmatched. Germline-derived CDR1 and CDR2 are SGHNT and YYREEE (reference sequence). The CDR3 is 16 residues long. CDR3 DNA sequence: TGTGCCAGCAGCCAAAACAGGGGAAGCTCCTACAATGAGCAGTTCTTC. Protein sequence: CASSQNRGSSYNEQFF.

The V gene is TRBV7-2, the J gene TRBJ1-5; TRBD1 might be the D (5 bases). V lost 1 base to trimming and J lost 4 bases, with 14 bases between them. Germline V gene data show CDR1 as SGHTA and CDR2 as FQGNSA. The CDR3 consists of 16 residues. CDR3 sequence reads: CASSLESGKGNQPQHF. CDR3 coding DNA: TGTGCCAGCAGCTTAGAATCAGGGAAGGGAAATCAGCCCCAGCATTTT.

CDR3 region: CASSPANLQETQYF. The CDR3 DNA follows: TGTGCCAGCAGTCCCGCTAACTTACAAGAGACCCAGTACTTC. The chain uses TRBV5-4 and TRBJ2-5; no reliable D call. There are 14 residues in the CDR3. CDR1 is SGHNT, CDR2 YYREEE, per germline (reference sequence). The V and J ends lost 5 bases and 2 bases respectively, with 13 bases between them.

The rearrangement links TRBV7-9 to TRBJ1-6, with D maybe TRBD1 (6 bases). The ends were cut back, 5 bases at V and 10 bases at J, with 18 bases in the middle. Looked up from germline, CDR1 is SEHNR and CDR2 is FQNEAQ (reference sequence). CDR3 length equals 15 residues. Here the CDR3 DNA reads TGTGCCAGCAGCCGTATCTCAGGGGAAGGGTCACCCCTCCACTTT. Amino acid sequence: CASSRISGEGSPLHF.